Listed below are T cell receptor beta chains from one sample, sequenced in a study of OX40 agonist ivuxolimab in advanced cancers. Assay: immunoSEQ multiplex PCR; the TCRdb copy retains only in-frame clones and omits some. The sample has 45,000 to 65,000 clones, roughly four fifths seen once. Sequencing was performed on CD4+ or CD8+ T cells sorted from blood, taken in a trial of the OX40 agonist ivuxolimab. These receptor sequences come from an adult with an advanced solid tumor such as melanoma, head and neck, liver or kidney cancer. The CDR3 runs from the conserved cysteine through the conserved F or W. D genes are given only for firm matches.

V	J	D	DNA	CDR3
TRBV5-1	TRBJ2-1	TRBD2	TGCGCCAGCAGCTTGAGCGGGGCGAAATACAATGAGCAGTTCTTC	CASSLSGAKYNEQFF
TRBV11-1	TRBJ2-5	NA	TGTGCCAGCAGCCCCGGGCCTGAAGAGACCCAGTACTTC	CASSPGPEETQYF
TRBV6-6	TRBJ1-1	NA	TGTGCCAGCAGTTACTCCTTGGGGAACACTGAAGCTTTCTTT	CASSYSLGNTEAFF
TRBV18	TRBJ1-6	NA	TGTGCCAGCTCACCGGGGGGCTCTAATTCACCCCTCCACTTT	CASSPGGSNSPLHF
TRBV18	TRBJ2-2	TRBD2	TGTGCCAGCTCACCAGTCAGGATTGGCGGGGGGACGTTAAACACCGGGGAGCTGTTTTTT	CASSPVRIGGGTLNTGELFF
TRBV15	TRBJ1-1	NA	TGTGCCACCAGCAGCCAGCGTTCTGAAGCTTTCTTT	CATSSQRSEAFF
TRBV5-1	TRBJ1-6	NA	TGCGCCAGCAGGGGGAATGGGGGCGCGGATTCACCCCTCCACTTT	CASRGNGGADSPLHF
TRBV4-1	TRBJ2-2	NA	TGCGCCAGCAGAGAACGGAGTGAGGGGATCTCGAACACCGGGGAGCTGTTTTTT	CASRERSEGISNTGELFF
TRBV15	TRBJ1-4	NA	TGTGCCACCAGCTTTAGGGGGTCGGTGGAAAAACTGTTTTTT	CATSFRGSVEKLFF
TRBV2	TRBJ2-5	NA	TGTGCCAGCAGTCGGGAGAGTGGACAAGAGACCCAGTACTTC	CASSRESGQETQYF
TRBV4-3	TRBJ2-1	TRBD1	TGCGCCAGCAGCCAAGAAGACAGGGGCCTCGTCGCTGAGCAGTTCTTC	CASSQEDRGLVAEQFF
TRBV2	TRBJ2-3	TRBD2	TGTGCCAGCAGAGAACTAGCGGTGAGCACAGATACGCAGTATTTT	CASRELAVSTDTQYF
TRBV19	TRBJ1-2	NA	TGTGCCAGTAGTCCGAGGGGGGCTAACTATGGCTACACCTTC	CASSPRGANYGYTF
TRBV2	TRBJ1-4	TRBD1	TGTGCCAGCAGTTTAGACAGGGTGTTCGAAAAACTGTTTTTT	CASSLDRVFEKLFF
TRBV6-6	TRBJ1-4	TRBD1	TGTGCCAGCCACCCGACGACAGGGTGGGGGGAAAAACTGTTTTTT	CASHPTTGWGEKLFF
TRBV11-3	TRBJ2-3	NA	TGTGCCAGCAGCTTAAAGGGCCCTGGAAGTAGCACAGATACGCAGTATTTT	CASSLKGPGSSTDTQYF
TRBV5-4	TRBJ2-3	TRBD2	TGTGCCAGCAGCTTGGTTCTAGCGGCGCCCACAGATACGCAGTATTTT	CASSLVLAAPTDTQYF
TRBV9	TRBJ2-2	TRBD2	TGTGCCAGCAGCATAAGCGGGGCGTTCGCGAACACCGGGGAGCTGTTTTTT	CASSISGAFANTGELFF
TRBV7-8	TRBJ2-7	TRBD2	TGTGCCAGCAGCTTAGTGGGCGGGGGCTCCTACGAGCAGTACTTC	CASSLVGGGSYEQYF
TRBV5-1	TRBJ2-5	NA	TGCGCCAGCAGCGATCTTATGGCCCAGTACTTC	CASSDLMAQYF
TRBV5-1	TRBJ2-7	NA	TGCGCCAGCAGCCGAGGACAGTTAACCTACGAGCAGTACTTC	CASSRGQLTYEQYF
TRBV28	TRBJ2-7	TRBD1	TGTGCCAGCAGTACGGGACAGCGCTACGAGCAGTACTTC	CASSTGQRYEQYF
TRBV18	TRBJ2-1	NA	TGTGCCAGCTCACCTGGGGTTGGGTCCTACAATGAGCAGTTCTTC	CASSPGVGSYNEQFF
TRBV25-1	TRBJ2-1	NA	TGTGCCAGCAGTCTTCAGGGTTACGACAACAATGAGCAGTTCTTC	CASSLQGYDNNEQFF
TRBV7-9	TRBJ2-2	NA	TGTGCCAGCAGCCCACTTCGTTGGGAGCTGTTTTTT	CASSPLRWELFF
TRBV6-1	TRBJ2-7	NA	TGTGCCAGCAGTGAAAAAGGGGTCCGAAGCTCCTACGAGCAGTACTTC	CASSEKGVRSSYEQYF
TRBV6-1	TRBJ2-7	NA	TGTGCCAGCACATTCCGAGGAGCCTACGAGCAGTACTTC	CASTFRGAYEQYF
TRBV7-2	TRBJ2-5	TRBD2	TGTGCCAGCAGCTTGAATAGCGGGGGACTAAAGACCCAGTACTTC	CASSLNSGGLKTQYF